Below are 25 T cell receptor beta chains sequenced from a single sample in a study of HIV-infected patients and healthy controls. MiXCR, applied by TCRdb to the 5' RACE reads, yields one record per CDR3 protein. This sample has about 63,000 distinct CDR3 sequences, with around 16% found just once. Specimen: CD4+ T cells from blood. These receptors were taken from a human donor in good health.

This chain joins TRBV18 and TRBJ2-7; 7 bases align to TRBD1. The CDR3 totals 14 residues. Trimming cost V 3 bases and J 5 bases; bases outside gene matches: 7. CDR1 KGHSH and CDR2 LQKENI come from the germline V gene. In nucleotides, the CDR3 is TGTGCCAGCTCACCGCCGACAGGGTTCCACGAGCAGTACTTC. Its protein product is CASSPPTGFHEQYF. Full variable domain (missing parts from reference TRBV18 and TRBJ2-7): NAGVMQNPRHLVRRRGQEARLRCSPMKGHSHVYWYRQLPEEGLKFMVYLQKENIIDESGMPKERFSAEFPKEGPSILRIQQVVRGDSAAYFCASSPPTGFHEQYFGPGTRLTVT.

The V gene is TRBV27, the J gene TRBJ1-5, with 9 bases fitting TRBD1. Unmatched junction bases numbered 21, after V lost 7 bases and J lost 11 bases. The CDR3 runs 17 residues. Per germline, CDR1 MNHEY and CDR2 SMNVEV (reference sequence). CDR3 loop: CASNPRAADRGRRTQHF. The CDR3 coding sequence is TGTGCCAGCAACCCACGCGCTGCGGACAGGGGAAGGAGAACCCAGCATTTT.

The chain has TRBV6-5 and TRBJ1-2, with a tentative D call TRBD1 (5 bases). This CDR3 comprises 15 residues. V dropped 5 bases and J dropped 4 bases, with 17 bases sitting between them. The V gene's germline CDR1 is MNHEY and CDR2 SVGAGI. CDR3 sequence: CASSNTGSSTYGYTF. As DNA, the CDR3 is TGTGCCAGCAGTAATACAGGTTCCTCCACCTATGGCTACACCTTC.

In its sample, this clonotype was seen many times. The V gene is TRBV6-2 or TRBV6-3, the J gene TRBJ2-1; possibly TRBD2 for D (6 bases). Germline V gene sequence: CDR1 MNHEY, CDR2 SVGEGT. There are 15 residues in the CDR3. The V and J ends lost 6 bases and 3 bases respectively, with 15 bases between them. CDR3 residues: CASSPSWRDYNEQFF. DNA of the CDR3: TGTGCCAGCAGCCCGAGCTGGAGGGACTACAATGAGCAGTTCTTC.

Many counts were recorded for this clonotype. This chain joins TRBV7-3 and TRBJ2-1; 8 bases fit TRBD2. Trimming cost V 0 bases and J 6 bases; bases outside gene matches: 4. The CDR3 is made up of 15 amino acids. Germline V gene lookup returns CDR1 SGHTA and CDR2 FQGTGA. CDR3 region: CASSLTSGVPNEQFF. DNA of the CDR3: TGTGCCAGCAGCTTAACTAGCGGGGTCCCCAATGAGCAGTTCTTC.

This clonotype was seen at least ten times. The V gene is TRBV2, the J gene TRBJ2-1; D is perhaps TRBD2 (6 bases). CDR3 size: 12 residues. Trimming took off 6 bases at V and 7 bases at J, with 10 bases between the two ends. Germline CDR1 and CDR2: SNHLY and FYNNEI. Here the CDR3 reads CASRDSGNEQFF. CDR3 bases: TGTGCCAGCAGAGATAGCGGAAATGAGCAGTTCTTC.

This clonotype was detected a few times. CDR3 nucleotide sequence: TGTGCCAGCAGCGTGACAGGCCGGGCCCCCAGCCAAGAGACCCAGTACTTC. It specifies CASSVTGRAPSQETQYF. The V gene is TRBV7-2, the J gene TRBJ2-5; possible D gene TRBD1, 6 bases. V was trimmed by 5 bases and J by 1 base, leaving 20 bases between them. Germline V gene sequence: CDR1 SGHTA, CDR2 FQGNSA. The CDR3 loop spans 17 amino acids.

There are many counts of this clonotype. The CDR3 protein is CATSLGETQYF. The CDR3 DNA is TGTGCCACATCACTGGGGGAGACCCAGTACTTC. The chain couples TRBV28 to TRBJ2-5; D is uncertain. Germline V gene lookup returns CDR1 MDHEN and CDR2 SYDVKM. This CDR3 contains 11 residues. Trimming removed 10 bases from V and 5 bases from J, with 11 bases in between.

This chain connects TRBV7-2 to TRBJ2-5; 9 bases map to TRBD1. V lost 5 bases and J lost 4; bases outside the gene matches: 11. The CDR3 contains 16 residues. CDR1 SGHTA and CDR2 FQGNSA come from the germline V gene. This chain's CDR3 is CASSLDRDRARETQYF. The CDR3 region has the DNA TGTGCCAGCAGCCTAGATAGGGACAGGGCGCGAGAGACCCAGTACTTC.

This clonotype was picked up many times. The chain couples TRBV6-5 to TRBJ2-1, with D unclear. There are 17 residues in the CDR3. CDR1 and CDR2 (germline): MNHEY, SVGAGI. Trimming took off 6 bases at V and 0 bases at J, with 18 bases between the two ends. CDR3 loop: CASSLFHGPSSYNEQFF. The DNA for the CDR3 is TGTGCCAGCAGCCTATTCCATGGGCCAAGCTCCTACAATGAGCAGTTCTTC.

This clonotype showed up many times. The chain links TRBV30 to TRBJ2-7, with D hard to call. The V gene's germline CDR1 is GTSNPN and CDR2 SVGIG (reference sequence). Trimming took 1 base from V and 5 from J, leaving 6 bases between them. This CDR3 contains 11 residues. The DNA of the CDR3 is TGTGCCTGGAGTGCCCTCCACGAGCAGTACTTC. Protein sequence: CAWSALHEQYF.

The CDR3 reads CASSPDRGRFPSRSGANVLTF. The CDR3 DNA is TGTGCCAGCAGTCCGGACAGGGGGCGCTTCCCCTCGAGATCTGGGGCCAACGTCCTGACTTTC. The chain combines TRBV28 with TRBJ2-6; 11 bases align to TRBD1. The CDR3 length is 21 residues. The ends lost 5 bases at V and 1 base at J; junction bases unmatched: 16. Per the germline V gene, CDR1 is MDHEN and CDR2 is SYDVKM.

The chain has TRBV28 and TRBJ2-7; TRBD1 might be the D (5 bases). V lost 4 bases to trimming and J lost 3 bases, with 10 bases between them. The CDR3 covers 13 residues. Germline V CDR1 and CDR2: MDHEN, SYDVKM. The CDR3 region is CASSSGHLYEQYF. CDR3 nucleotide sequence: TGTGCCAGCAGTTCCGGACACCTCTACGAGCAGTACTTC.

This clonotype showed up many times. The chain employs TRBV30 and TRBJ1-1; D possibly corresponds to TRBD1 (5 bases). There are 13 residues in the CDR3. Trimming cost V 2 bases and J 1 base, with 8 bases left between them. Germline assignment: CDR1 GTSNPN and CDR2 SVGIG (reference sequence). CDR3 region: CAWSPGKNTEAFF. The CDR3 DNA reads as TGTGCCTGGAGTCCAGGGAAGAACACTGAAGCTTTCTTT.

Ten or more counts support this clonotype. The chain recombines TRBV7-9 with TRBJ1-3; D remains ambiguous. This CDR3 has 15 residues. Trimming pared 1 base from V and 2 bases from J, leaving 9 bases between. The germline gives CDR1 SEHNR, CDR2 FQNEAQ (reference sequence). The CDR3 region has the DNA TGTGCCAGCAGCTTAGAACAGACGGCTGGAAACACCATATATTTT. Amino acid sequence: CASSLEQTAGNTIYF.

J is TRBJ1-1 and V is TRBV6-2 or TRBV6-3; D remains unclear. The V end lost 6 bases, the J end lost 1 base, and 9 bases lay between the germline ends. The CDR3 has 13 residues. Germline CDR1 MNHEY, CDR2 SVGEGT. CDR3 in DNA: TGTGCCAGCAGAGAAGCACCGAACACTGAAGCTTTCTTT. Amino acid sequence: CASREAPNTEAFF.

V is TRBV6-2 or TRBV6-3 and J is TRBJ1-2; D gene unclear. The CDR3 loop spans 13 amino acids. The V and J ends lost 6 bases and 4 bases respectively, with 12 bases between them. Germline V CDR1 and CDR2: MNHEY, SVGEGT. CDR3 bases: TGTGCCAGCAGGGAGGCACAGTTCTATGGCTACACCTTC. This translates into CASREAQFYGYTF.

The sample holds a few counts of this clonotype. This chain joins TRBV6-2 or TRBV6-3 and TRBJ2-7; maybe TRBD1 (6 bases). The germline V gene encodes CDR1 MNHEY and CDR2 SVGEGT. The ends were cut back, 6 bases at V and 0 bases at J, with 18 bases in the middle. The CDR3 covers 16 residues. CDR3 in DNA: TGTGCCAGCAGGGCCCAAGGGGACACCCTCTCCTACGAGCAGTACTTC. It translates to CASRAQGDTLSYEQYF.

The V and J genes are TRBV12-3 or TRBV12-4 and TRBJ2-3, with 8 bases identical to TRBD2. Trimming cost V 6 bases and J 5 bases; bases outside gene matches: 10. The CDR3 spans 15 residues. CDR3 DNA sequence: TGTGCCAGCAGCAAAAGAGGACTAGCACTAGATACGCAGTATTTT. Translated: CASSKRGLALDTQYF.

The table lists this clonotype with many counts. The CDR3 sequence: CASSLTGRNTEAFF. The CDR3 nucleotides are TGCGCCAGCAGCTTGACAGGTCGGAACACTGAAGCTTTCTTT. The J gene is TRBJ1-1, the V gene TRBV5-1; D is possibly TRBD1 (5 bases). The CDR3 covers 14 residues. Trimming took 1 base from V and 1 from J, leaving 8 bases between them. The germline V gene encodes CDR1 SGHRS and CDR2 YFSETQ.

A few counts support this clonotype. The J gene is TRBJ2-7, the V gene TRBV3-1, with 9 bases lining up with TRBD2. J was trimmed by 2 bases and V by 2 bases; bases with no gene match: 4. The length of the CDR3 is 15 residues. Per germline, CDR1 LGHDT and CDR2 YNNKEL (reference sequence). The CDR3 sequence is CASSQTRTSAYEQYF. The DNA for the CDR3 is TGTGCCAGCAGCCAAACCCGGACTAGCGCCTACGAGCAGTACTTC.

The chain's CDR3 is CASSAKVGGYSEQYF. The CDR3, as DNA: TGCGCCAGCAGCGCCAAGGTGGGGGGATACTCCGAGCAGTACTTC. The chain carries TRBV4-3 and TRBJ2-7, with a weak D call TRBD2 (6 bases). Germline-derived CDR1 and CDR2 are LGHNA and YSLEER. This CDR3 contains 15 residues. Trimming took 5 bases from V and 6 from J, leaving 20 bases between them.

The chain recombines TRBV20-1 with TRBJ2-3; D might be TRBD1 (6 bases). The germline V gene has CDR1 DFQATT and CDR2 SNEGSKA (reference sequence). This CDR3 is 15 amino acids long. Trimming took off 0 bases at V and 2 bases at J, with 12 bases between the two ends. Written as DNA, the CDR3 is TGCAGTGCTAGAGATTGGGGGCTAAACACAGATACGCAGTATTTT. Translated, it gives CSARDWGLNTDTQYF.

The chain links TRBV20-1 to TRBJ2-7, with TRBD2 matching 10 bases. In germline, CDR1 is DFQATT, CDR2 SNEGSKA (reference sequence). This CDR3 is built from 14 residues. Losses at the gene ends were 2 bases for V and 2 bases for J; bases not matched to a gene: 3. In DNA, the CDR3 is TGCAGTGCTAGACCTAGCGGGGGCCCCTACGAGCAGTACTTC. This sequence encodes CSARPSGGPYEQYF.

The chain combines TRBV20-1 with TRBJ2-3; the D gene is possibly TRBD2 (6 bases). This CDR3 has 15 amino acids. Looked up from germline, CDR1 is DFQATT and CDR2 is SNEGSKA (reference sequence). The CDR3 loop reads CSGYSGTEGADTQYF. In DNA form, the CDR3 reads TGCAGCGGCTATTCCGGGACGGAGGGAGCAGATACGCAGTATTTT.